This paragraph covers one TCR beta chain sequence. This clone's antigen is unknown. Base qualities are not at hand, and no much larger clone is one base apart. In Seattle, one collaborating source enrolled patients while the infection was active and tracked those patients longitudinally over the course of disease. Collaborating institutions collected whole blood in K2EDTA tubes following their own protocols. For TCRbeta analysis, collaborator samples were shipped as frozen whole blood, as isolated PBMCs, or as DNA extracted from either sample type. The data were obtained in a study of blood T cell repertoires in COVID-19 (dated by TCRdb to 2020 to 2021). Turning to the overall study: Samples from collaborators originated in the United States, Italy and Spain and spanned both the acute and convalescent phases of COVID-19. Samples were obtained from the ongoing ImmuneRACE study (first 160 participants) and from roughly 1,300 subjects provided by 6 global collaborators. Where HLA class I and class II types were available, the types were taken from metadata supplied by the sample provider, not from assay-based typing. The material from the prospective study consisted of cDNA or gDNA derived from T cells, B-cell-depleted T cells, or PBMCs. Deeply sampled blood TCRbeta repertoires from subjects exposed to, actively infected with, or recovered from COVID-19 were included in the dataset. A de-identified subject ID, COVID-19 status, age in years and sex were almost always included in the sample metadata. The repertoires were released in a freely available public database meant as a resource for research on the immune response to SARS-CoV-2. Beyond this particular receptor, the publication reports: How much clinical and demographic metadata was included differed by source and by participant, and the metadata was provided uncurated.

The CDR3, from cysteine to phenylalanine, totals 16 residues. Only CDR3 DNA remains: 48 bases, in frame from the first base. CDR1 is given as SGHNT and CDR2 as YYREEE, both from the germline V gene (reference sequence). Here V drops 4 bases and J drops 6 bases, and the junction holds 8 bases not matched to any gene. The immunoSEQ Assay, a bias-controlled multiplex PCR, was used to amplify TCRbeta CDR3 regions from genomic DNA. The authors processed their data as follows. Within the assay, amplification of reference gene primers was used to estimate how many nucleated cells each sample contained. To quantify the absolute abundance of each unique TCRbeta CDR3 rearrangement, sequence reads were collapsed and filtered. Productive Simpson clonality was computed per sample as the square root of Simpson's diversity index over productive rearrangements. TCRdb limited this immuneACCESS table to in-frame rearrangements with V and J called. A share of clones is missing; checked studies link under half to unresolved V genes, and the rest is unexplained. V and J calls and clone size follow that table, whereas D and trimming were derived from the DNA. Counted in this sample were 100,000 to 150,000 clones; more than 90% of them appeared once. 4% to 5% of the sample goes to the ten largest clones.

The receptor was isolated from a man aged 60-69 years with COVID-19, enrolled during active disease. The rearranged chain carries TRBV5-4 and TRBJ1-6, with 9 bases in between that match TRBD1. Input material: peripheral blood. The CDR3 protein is CASSPSSGQGNSPLHF. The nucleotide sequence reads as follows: TGTGCCAGCAGCCCTTCCTCGGGACAGGGTAATTCACCCCTCCACTTT.